The 29 T cell receptor beta chains presented below share a single source sample, sequenced in a study of CD8 T cells in Susac syndrome. An amount of RNA that ranged from 0.5 to 1 ug was reverse transcribed with random hexamers. TCRdb recomputed calls from the immunoSEQ multiplex PCR reads with MiXCR, one row per CDR3 protein. Of hundreds of thousands of distinct CDR3 sequences listed, approximately 85% are singletons. Sequencing was performed on CD8+ T cells from PBMCs. These receptors originate from a human donor with multiple sclerosis.

J is TRBJ2-3 and V is TRBV20-1; D gene unclear. V lost 6 bases and J lost 12, with 19 bases in between. Germline loops: CDR1 DFQATT, CDR2 SNEGSKA (reference sequence). The length of the CDR3 is 12 residues. The CDR3 here is CSAREMAAGQYF. CDR3 bases: TGCAGTGCCCGAGAGATGGCCGCAGGACAGTATTTT.

V gene TRBV4-3 combines with J gene TRBJ1-2; D is possibly TRBD1 (5 bases). V lost 0 bases, J lost 4 bases, and 12 bases lay in between. CDR3 length equals 15 residues. Germline-derived CDR1 and CDR2 are LGHNA and YSLEER. The CDR3 DNA reads as TGCGCCAGCAGCCAAGATCACCAGGGCCCCTATGGCTACACCTTC. Encoded protein: CASSQDHQGPYGYTF.

The V and J genes are TRBV3-1 and TRBJ1-2; 8 bases align to TRBD1. V trimming: 6 bases; J trimming: 4 bases; junction bases outside the gene matches: 10. The CDR3 spans 15 residues. The germline gives CDR1 LGHDT, CDR2 YNNKEL (reference sequence). The CDR3 bases are TGTGCCAGCAGTCCCTCGGACAGGGTCCGCTATGGCTACACCTTC. Protein: CASSPSDRVRYGYTF.

This chain uses TRBV12-3 or TRBV12-4 with TRBJ2-7; tentatively, D is TRBD1 or TRBD2 (5 bases each). The V and J ends lost 6 bases and 1 base respectively, with 10 bases between them. The CDR3 consists of 13 residues. The CDR3 reads CASRGTESYEQYF. The CDR3 bases are TGTGCCAGCAGAGGGACCGAGTCCTACGAGCAGTACTTC.

V usage is TRBV12-3 or TRBV12-4 and J usage is TRBJ2-5; D gene ambiguous. Trimming pared 1 base from V and 1 base from J, leaving 7 bases between. CDR3 length: 14 amino acids. CDR3 loop: CASSLEGPQETQYF. Here the CDR3 DNA reads TGTGCCAGCAGTTTAGAGGGTCCCCAAGAGACCCAGTACTTC.

The gene calls are TRBV7-2 and TRBJ1-3; D ambiguous. The germline V gene has CDR1 SGHTA and CDR2 FQGNSA. This CDR3 region has 17 residues. The V end was cut by 0 bases, the J end by 4 bases, with 16 bases between. CDR3 sequence (DNA): TGTGCCAGCAGCTTAGCGCTGATTGAGGGTGGAGGAAACACCATATATTTT. This gives the protein CASSLALIEGGGNTIYF.

V gene TRBV14 combines with J gene TRBJ2-1; 15 bases are shared with TRBD2. The CDR3 contains 18 residues. Germline CDR1 is SGHDN and CDR2 is FVKESK. After removal of 2 bases from V and 5 bases from J, the junction contained 7 bases not matched to a gene. This chain's CDR3 is CASSQNAGLAGGHNEQFF. The DNA of the CDR3 is TGTGCCAGCAGCCAAAACGCGGGACTAGCGGGAGGCCACAATGAGCAGTTCTTC.

This chain joins TRBV27 and TRBJ1-2, with TRBD1 as a possible D gene (5 bases). CDR1 is MNHEY, CDR2 SMNVEV, per germline (reference sequence). Trimming took off 5 bases at V and 1 base at J, with 26 bases between the two ends. The CDR3 is 19 amino acids. Here the CDR3 reads CASSRYGDPPGRSNYGYTF. The CDR3 DNA is TGTGCCAGCAGTCGCTACGGAGACCCACCGGGACGGAGTAACTATGGCTACACCTTC.

V is TRBV7-9 and J is TRBJ2-1; D gene uncertain. The germline CDR1 and CDR2 sequences are SEHNR and FQNEAQ (reference sequence). This CDR3 contains 13 residues. Trimming removed 5 bases at V and 9 bases at J, with 14 bases between. CDR3 DNA: TGTGCCAGCAGCCAGGACGCCTTAGGTGAGCAGTTCTTC. It specifies CASSQDALGEQFF.

The V and J genes are TRBV20-1 and TRBJ2-2, with 7 bases lining up with TRBD1. The CDR3 spans 14 residues. V lost 2 bases to trimming and J lost 4 bases; unmatched junction nucleotides: 4. Germline-derived CDR1 and CDR2 are DFQATT and SNEGSKA (reference sequence). This CDR3 reads CSARNRGPTGELFF. Here the CDR3 DNA reads TGCAGTGCTAGAAACAGGGGCCCCACCGGGGAGCTGTTTTTT.

V usage is TRBV20-1 and J usage is TRBJ2-7; 12 bases agree with TRBD2. Germline assignment: CDR1 DFQATT and CDR2 SNEGSKA (reference sequence). The trim removed 6 bases at V and 0 bases at J, leaving 6 bases unmatched. The CDR3 length is 15 residues. The CDR3 nucleotides read TGCAGTGCCCCAGGACTAGCGGGGACCTCCTACGAGCAGTACTTC. Its translation is CSAPGLAGTSYEQYF.

This chain uses TRBV9 with TRBJ2-1; 12 positions match TRBD2. V was pared by 4 bases and J by 3 bases, with 11 bases of the junction left unmatched. CDR1 is SGDLS, CDR2 YYNGEE, per germline. This CDR3 contains 18 residues. CDR3 nucleotides: TGTGCCAGCAGCCTCCCGACTAGCGGGAGAGATAACTACAATGAGCAGTTCTTC. Encoded protein: CASSLPTSGRDNYNEQFF.

V usage is TRBV4-2 and J usage is TRBJ2-7; 9 nucleotides match TRBD2. The CDR3 is 17 residues long. Germline values: CDR1 LGHNA, CDR2 YNFKEQ. V trimming: 1 base; J trimming: 6 bases; junction bases outside the gene matches: 13. CDR3 nucleotide sequence: TGTGCCAGCAGCCAAGGATTCAGGGCTAGCGGGACGAGCGAGCAGTACTTC. Protein sequence: CASSQGFRASGTSEQYF.

The chain combines TRBV27 with TRBJ2-7, with TRBD2 identical over 8 bases. The ends lost 2 bases at V and 5 bases at J; junction bases unmatched: 8. Per the germline V gene, CDR1 is MNHEY and CDR2 is SMNVEV (reference sequence). The CDR3 sequence is 15 residues long. The CDR3 here is CASSLAQAGVNEQYF. CDR3 nucleotide sequence: TGTGCCAGCAGTTTAGCCCAAGCGGGAGTCAACGAGCAGTACTTC.

The chain couples TRBV7-9 to TRBJ2-4; 9 bases agree with TRBD1. This CDR3 comprises 15 residues. The V and J ends lost 6 bases and 4 bases, in that order; junction bases with no gene match: 7. From germline, CDR1 is SEHNR and CDR2 FQNEAQ (reference sequence). Here the CDR3 DNA reads TGTGCCAGCAGTTCTCCCGGGACAGGGAAAAACATTCAGTACTTC. Its protein is CASSSPGTGKNIQYF.

The rearrangement uses TRBV28 and TRBJ2-7; TRBD1 agrees at 7 bases. Unmatched junction bases numbered 9, after V lost 7 bases and J lost 3 bases. The CDR3 contains 14 residues. The germline V gene encodes CDR1 MDHEN and CDR2 SYDVKM. CDR3 bases: TGTGCCAGCATTGGGGACAGCGGCCTCTACGAGCAGTACTTC. Encoded protein: CASIGDSGLYEQYF.

This chain uses TRBV7-2 with TRBJ1-3; 8 bases match TRBD1. V lost 5 bases, J lost 3 bases, and 6 bases stayed unmatched. The germline gives CDR1 SGHTA, CDR2 FQGNSA. The CDR3 loop spans 15 amino acids. CDR3 region: CASSTKTGVGNTIYF. The CDR3 region has the DNA TGTGCCAGCAGCACAAAGACAGGGGTTGGAAACACCATATATTTT. The whole variable domain, filled in from reference TRBV7-2 and TRBJ1-3, reads GAGVSQSPSNKVTEKGKDVELRCDPISGHTALYWYRQSLGQGLEFLIYFQGNSAPDKSGLPSDRFSAERTGGSVSTLTIQRTQQEDSAVYLCASSTKTGVGNTIYFGEGSWLTVV.

J is TRBJ2-2 and V is TRBV7-9; 7 bases align to TRBD1. The CDR3 has 13 amino acids. J was trimmed by 5 bases and V by 4 bases; bases with no gene match: 1. Germline V gives CDR1 SEHNR, CDR2 FQNEAQ (reference sequence). The CDR3 here is CASSWTGTGELFF. CDR3 bases: TGTGCCAGCAGCTGGACAGGAACCGGGGAGCTGTTTTTT.

The rearrangement uses TRBV6-5 and TRBJ2-5; the D is unclear. Germline V CDR1 and CDR2: MNHEY, SVGAGI. This CDR3 has 11 residues. Trimming shortened V by 8 bases and J by 1 base, and 5 bases separated the two germline ends. The CDR3 nucleotides are TGTGCCAGCCTCAGCCAAGAGACCCAGTACTTC. It is translated as CASLSQETQYF.

The chain employs TRBV4-3 and TRBJ2-2, with D possibly TRBD1 on 6 matching bases. V was clipped by 2 bases and J by 1 base, with 11 bases between them. In germline, CDR1 is LGHNA, CDR2 YSLEER. The CDR3 consists of 16 residues. As DNA, the CDR3 is TGCGCCAGCAGCCAACAGGAAGGGGGGAACACCGGGGAGCTGTTTTTT. Encoded protein: CASSQQEGGNTGELFF.

The chain carries TRBV13 and TRBJ2-3; 7 nucleotides match TRBD2. Germline CDR1 PRHDT, CDR2 FYEKMQ (reference sequence). V trimming: 4 bases; J trimming: 2 bases; junction bases outside the gene matches: 12. This CDR3 is built from 17 residues. The CDR3 loop is CASSYNYLREPTDTQYF. For the CDR3, the DNA is TGTGCCAGCAGCTACAACTATTTGCGGGAGCCCACAGATACGCAGTATTTT.

This chain joins TRBV28 and TRBJ2-2, with 7 bases lining up with TRBD1. The CDR3 contains 17 residues. V dropped 2 bases and J dropped 3; count of bases not matched to a gene: 9. CDR1 and CDR2 (germline): MDHEN, SYDVKM. The DNA of the CDR3 is TGTGCCAGCAGTTTACCCGCAGGGGGAAGGGACACCGGGGAGCTGTTTTTT. Its translation is CASSLPAGGRDTGELFF.

This clonotype was seen a few times. J is TRBJ2-1 and V is TRBV19; D unclear. Germline CDR1 reads LNHDA; CDR2 reads SQIVND (reference sequence). This CDR3 spans 12 amino acids. Trimming pared 5 bases from V and 7 bases from J, leaving 9 bases between. The CDR3 DNA reads as TGTGCCAGTAGTCTCCGGGTGAATGAGCAGTTCTTC. It yields the protein CASSLRVNEQFF.

In the case of this clonotype: The junction departs from the called germline gene at one end, perhaps through a read error. V is TRBV6-2 or TRBV6-3 and J is TRBJ1-1; D gene uncertain. Germline lookup yields CDR1 MNHEY and CDR2 SVGEGT. The CDR3 runs to 14 residues. In nucleotides, the CDR3 is TGTGCCAGCGGTTACTGGGCCGGAGGCACTGAAGCTTTCTTT. Its translation: CASGYWAGGTEAFF.

DNA for the CDR3: TGTGCCAGCAGTTTCTACAGGGATACTAGCACAGATACGCAGTATTTT. It encodes CASSFYRDTSTDTQYF. V is TRBV28 and J is TRBJ2-3, with D possibly matching TRBD1 (6 bases). The germline gives CDR1 MDHEN, CDR2 SYDVKM. The CDR3 spans 16 residues. V was clipped by 3 bases and J by 0 bases, with 13 bases between them.

This sequence joins TRBV27 and TRBJ2-2; D uncertain. Germline loops: CDR1 MNHEY, CDR2 SMNVEV (reference sequence). Trimming took 5 bases from V and 1 from J, leaving 14 bases between them. This CDR3 contains 16 residues. The CDR3 nucleotides are TGTGCCAGCAGTCTAACCTCGACTGGGAACACCGGGGAGCTGTTTTTT. Translating gives CASSLTSTGNTGELFF.

The chain joins TRBV9 to TRBJ2-7; TRBD2 matches 10 bases. The germline CDR1 and CDR2 sequences are SGDLS and YYNGEE. The junction had 4 bases not matched to a gene; V was cut back by 2 bases and J by 2 bases. The CDR3 is 15 amino acids. CDR3 coding DNA: TGTGCCAGCAGCGTCGGGACTAGCGCCGCCTACGAGCAGTACTTC. Encoded protein: CASSVGTSAAYEQYF.

This chain connects TRBV29-1 to TRBJ2-1; 8 positions agree with TRBD2. The ends lost 7 bases at V and 5 bases at J; junction bases unmatched: 13. This CDR3 has 15 residues. The germline V gene encodes CDR1 SQVTM and CDR2 ANQGSEA. This CDR3 is CSAKGREGFNNEQFF. The CDR3 coding sequence is TGCAGCGCTAAAGGACGGGAGGGCTTTAACAATGAGCAGTTCTTC.

The chain recombines TRBV14 with TRBJ1-1, with TRBD1 as a possible D gene (5 bases). Germline values: CDR1 SGHDN, CDR2 FVKESK. The V end was cut by 0 bases, the J end by 5 bases, with 13 bases between. The CDR3 spans 15 residues. As DNA, the CDR3 is TGTGCCAGCAGCCAAGATCGGTCAGGGTCGACTGAAGCTTTCTTT. Its translation: CASSQDRSGSTEAFF.